The 21 T cell receptor beta chains given below trace back to one sample, sequenced in a study of STAT3 mutations in large granular lymphocyte leukemia. Study-level results: In T-cell large granular lymphocyte leukemia, about half of patients showed multiple immunodominant subclonotypes.

These TCRs' antigens remain unknown. Sequenced by immunoSEQ multiplex PCR; TCRdb stores in-frame clones only, minus some. The sample has about 42,000 clones, 80% to 85% seen once; the top ten hold approximately 0.43%. The source material was PBMCs. All receptors derive from a human donor with T large granular lymphocyte leukemia. Some clones in this sample may be carry-over from other donors' samples.

V and J are TRBV7-2 and TRBJ2-2, with 8 positions matching TRBD2. CDR1 and CDR2 (germline): SGHTA, FQGNSA. CDR3 length: 15 residues. The junction had 6 bases not matched to a gene; V was cut back by 5 bases and J by 4 bases. The CDR3, as DNA: TGTGCCAGCAGCCTCGGACTAGCTATCACCGGGGAGCTGTTTTTT. Translation gives CASSLGLAITGELFF. The whole variable domain, filled in from reference TRBV7-2 and TRBJ2-2, reads GAGVSQSPSNKVTEKGKDVELRCDPISGHTALYWYRQSLGQGLEFLIYFQGNSAPDKSGLPSDRFSAERTGGSVSTLTIQRTQQEDSAVYLCASSLGLAITGELFFGEGSRLTVL.

The chain joins TRBV5-1 to TRBJ2-3; possibly TRBD2 for D (7 bases). The CDR3 spans 16 residues. The germline V gene encodes CDR1 SGHRS and CDR2 YFSETQ. V was clipped by 8 bases and J by 1 base, with 20 bases between them. CDR3 amino acids: CASEVRGGRGTDTQYF. The CDR3 bases are TGCGCCAGTGAAGTGAGGGGGGGCCGGGGCACAGATACGCAGTATTTT.

The rearrangement joins TRBV7-8 to TRBJ1-5; 8 bases map to TRBD1. The CDR3 extends over 15 amino acids. J gave up 4 bases and V 6 bases, and 8 bases lay outside the gene matches. Germline loops: CDR1 SGHVS, CDR2 FQNEAQ. The CDR3 reads CASRSDRVGNQPQHF. CDR3 in DNA: TGTGCCAGCAGATCGGACAGGGTGGGAAATCAGCCCCAGCATTTT. Complete variable domain (other parts from reference TRBV7-8 and TRBJ1-5): GAGVSQSPRYKVAKRGQDVALRCDPISGHVSLFWYQQALGQGPEFLTYFQNEAQLDKSGLPSDRFFAERPEGSVSTLKIQRTQQEDSAVYLCASRSDRVGNQPQHFGDGTRLSIL.

CDR3 DNA: TGTGCCAGCAGCGCGGACAGGGGGCTAAGAAACACCATATATTTT. Amino acids: CASSADRGLRNTIYF. The chain couples TRBV6-6 to TRBJ1-3; the match to TRBD1 covers 11 bases. This CDR3 is 15 amino acids long. CDR1 is MNHNY and CDR2 is SVGAGI in the germline V gene (reference sequence). The ends lost 6 bases at V and 5 bases at J; junction bases unmatched: 6.

The chain is built from TRBV6-6 and TRBJ2-7; D is perhaps TRBD1 (6 bases). Trimming removed 4 bases from V and 0 bases from J, with 10 bases in between. CDR3 length equals 14 residues. CDR1 MNHNY and CDR2 SVGAGI come from the germline V gene (reference sequence). The CDR3 bases are TGTGCCAGCAGTTCGGCGGACAGCTCCTACGAGCAGTACTTC. It is translated as CASSSADSSYEQYF.

The rearrangement uses TRBV5-6 and TRBJ2-3; D gene ambiguous. The CDR3 runs to 15 residues. Trimming shortened V by 4 bases and J by 1 base, and 13 bases separated the two germline ends. Germline V gives CDR1 SGHDT, CDR2 YYEEEE. CDR3 in DNA: TGTGCCAGCAGCCCCCCCTATTCCGGCACAGATACGCAGTATTTT. This encodes CASSPPYSGTDTQYF.

This chain uses TRBV27 with TRBJ1-4; D remains ambiguous. V lost 0 bases, J lost 6 bases, and 11 bases lay in between. Germline CDR1 MNHEY, CDR2 SMNVEV (reference sequence). The CDR3 runs 15 residues. The CDR3 loop reads CASSLSVGLHEKLFF. The CDR3 DNA reads as TGTGCCAGCAGTTTATCGGTCGGGCTGCATGAAAAACTGTTTTTT.

This clone has only a few counts. This rearrangement joins TRBV2 to TRBJ1-6; D perhaps matches TRBD1 (6 bases). Deletions cut 1 base from V and 2 bases from J, with 9 bases between. The CDR3 is made up of 16 amino acids. Germline V gene data show CDR1 as SNHLY and CDR2 as FYNNEI. CDR3 sequence: CASSEVQGAYNSPLHF. Here the CDR3 DNA reads TGTGCCAGCAGTGAAGTACAGGGCGCCTATAATTCACCCCTCCACTTT.

The chain couples TRBV7-8 to TRBJ1-5; D might be TRBD1 (5 bases). From germline, CDR1 is SGHVS and CDR2 FQNEAQ. V lost 1 base and J lost 6, with 16 bases in between. The CDR3 consists of 16 residues. CDR3 sequence (DNA): TGTGCCAGCAGCTTAGGGGGCGGCAGGGACGGTCAGCCCCAGCATTTT. This sequence encodes CASSLGGGRDGQPQHF. Filled out from reference TRBV7-8 and TRBJ1-5, the complete variable domain reads GAGVSQSPRYKVAKRGQDVALRCDPISGHVSLFWYQQALGQGPEFLTYFQNEAQLDKSGLPSDRFFAERPEGSVSTLKIQRTQQEDSAVYLCASSLGGGRDGQPQHFGDGTRLSIL.

This clone was recorded only once. The chain uses TRBV4-1 and TRBJ2-7; 7 nucleotides line up with TRBD1. V dropped 0 bases and J dropped 1; count of bases not matched to a gene: 6. From germline, CDR1 is MGHRA and CDR2 YSYEKL. CDR3 length equals 16 residues. This chain's CDR3 is CASSQDKDRSSYEQYF. In DNA form, the CDR3 reads TGCGCCAGCAGCCAAGATAAGGACAGGTCTTCCTACGAGCAGTACTTC.

The V and J genes are TRBV4-3 and TRBJ1-3; the D is unclear. CDR1 is LGHNA and CDR2 is YSLEER in the germline V gene. The CDR3 loop spans 15 amino acids. V was cut by 3 bases and J by 4 bases, with 13 bases left in between. CDR3 sequence (DNA): TGCGCCAGCAGCCAGGCCATAGGGCCGGGAAACACCATATATTTT. It specifies CASSQAIGPGNTIYF.

The chain has TRBV7-9 and TRBJ2-1; no clear D gene. V was cut by 2 bases and J by 0 bases, with 14 bases left in between. Germline loops: CDR1 SEHNR, CDR2 FQNEAQ (reference sequence). The CDR3 spans 17 residues. In DNA, the CDR3 is TGTGCCAGCAGCTTAAAAGGGCGAGCCAGCTCCTACAATGAGCAGTTCTTC. Protein sequence: CASSLKGRASSYNEQFF.

The rearrangement joins TRBV29-1 to TRBJ2-1, with 9 bases that match TRBD1. Per the germline V gene, CDR1 is SQVTM and CDR2 is ANQGSEA. J lost 9 bases, V lost 6 bases, and 9 bases had no gene match. The CDR3 spans 13 residues. The CDR3 bases are TGCAGCGTGGCGACCGGGACAGGGCTTGAGCAGTTCTTC. Translating gives CSVATGTGLEQFF.

The chain is built from TRBV6-5 and TRBJ2-5; 8 nucleotides agree with TRBD2. This CDR3 is 16 amino acids long. The germline gives CDR1 MNHEY, CDR2 SVGAGI. J gave up 5 bases and V 2 bases, and 10 bases lay outside the gene matches. CDR3 sequence reads: CASSYGETSGGETQYF. The DNA of the CDR3 is TGTGCCAGCAGTTACGGGGAAACTAGCGGAGGGGAGACCCAGTACTTC.

This chain connects TRBV9 to TRBJ2-2; D remains ambiguous. Trimming cost V 7 bases and J 2 bases, with 6 bases left between them. CDR1 is SGDLS, CDR2 YYNGEE, per germline. The CDR3 is 12 amino acids. For the CDR3, the DNA is TGTGCCAGCCGTATTAACACCGGGGAGCTGTTTTTT. It codes for CASRINTGELFF.

V is TRBV30 and J is TRBJ1-2, with D tentatively TRBD1 (6 bases). There are 15 residues in the CDR3. V lost 8 bases to trimming and J lost 0 bases, with 19 bases between them. Germline CDR1 is GTSNPN and CDR2 is SVGIG (reference sequence). This chain's CDR3 is CARQTAGTTNYGYTF. CDR3 DNA sequence: TGTGCCCGCCAGACTGCCGGGACAACTAACTATGGCTACACCTTC.

The chain combines TRBV28 with TRBJ1-1; D gene ambiguous. Trimming took off 5 bases at V and 5 bases at J, with 15 bases between the two ends. The CDR3 is made up of 14 amino acids. CDR1 and CDR2 from the germline V gene are MDHEN and SYDVKM. CDR3 protein: CASSPPSEGTEAFF. CDR3 coding DNA: TGTGCCAGCAGTCCACCGTCAGAAGGAACTGAAGCTTTCTTT.

The V and J genes are TRBV18 and TRBJ2-2; the D gene is possibly TRBD1 (5 bases). This CDR3 has 17 residues. Germline assignment: CDR1 KGHSH and CDR2 LQKENI. The V end lost 3 bases, the J end lost 2 bases, and 16 bases lay between the germline ends. CDR3 sequence (DNA): TGTGCCAGCTCACCTGGAACGTACAGGACCAACACCGGGGAGCTGTTTTTT. Translating gives CASSPGTYRTNTGELFF.

The chain is built from TRBV29-1 and TRBJ1-2, with D unresolved. The CDR3 is 12 amino acids. Germline CDR1 SQVTM, CDR2 ANQGSEA. Trimming removed 2 bases at V and 1 base at J, with 5 bases between. The CDR3 here is CSVEPNNYGYTF. As DNA, the CDR3 is TGCAGCGTTGAACCGAATAACTATGGCTACACCTTC. Supplemented by reference TRBV29-1 and TRBJ1-2, the full variable domain reads SAVISQKPSRDICQRGTSLTIQCQVDSQVTMMFWYRQQPGQSLTLIATANQGSEATYESGFVIDKFPISRPNLTFSTLTVSNMSPEDSSIYLCSVEPNNYGYTFGSGTRLTVV.

The chain recombines TRBV10-3 with TRBJ2-1, with D perhaps matching TRBD1 or TRBD2 (6 bases each). CDR1 is ENHRY and CDR2 is SYGVKD in the germline V gene. The CDR3 length is 15 residues. With 0 bases removed from V and 4 bases from J, the gap between germline ends came to 10 bases. The CDR3 DNA reads as TGTGCCATCAGTGAGTCGGGGGGCCTTTACAATGAGCAGTTCTTC. As protein: CAISESGGLYNEQFF.

The chain is built from TRBV7-2 and TRBJ2-2, with 7 bases that match TRBD1. Germline CDR1 is SGHTA and CDR2 is FQGNSA. J lost 5 bases, V lost 2 bases, and 2 bases had no gene match. The CDR3 runs to 14 residues. CDR3 in amino acids: CASSLTGATGELFF. The CDR3 nucleotides read TGTGCCAGCAGCTTAACAGGGGCAACCGGGGAGCTGTTTTTT.